This TCR beta chain was identified during a study of PD-1 blockade in mismatch repair-deficient tumors. The germline CDR1 and CDR2 sequences are SNHLY and FYNNEI. Trimming cost V 4 bases and J 8 bases; bases outside gene matches: 6. This CDR3 spans 14 amino acids. The assay was immunoSEQ multiplex PCR, and TCRdb's table has in-frame clones only and misses some. The sample lists around 100,000 clones, roughly 80% occurring once. The rearrangement joins TRBV2 to TRBJ1-4, with 8 nucleotides matching TRBD1. Material: peripheral blood, obtained 60 weeks after starting pembrolizumab. This TCR was sampled from an adult with mismatch repair-deficient cancer. The CDR3: CASSADRGYEKLFF. The DNA for the CDR3 is TGTGCCAGCAGTGCCGACAGGGGATACGAAAAACTGTTTTTT.